This T cell receptor (beta chain) emerged from a study of beta chain features in type 1 diabetes (dated by TCRdb to 2016 to 2019). With respect to the entire study: Patients and healthy donors did not differ in mean age, gender distribution, total cell number or subset yield. Across all samples, 107,917,701 sorted cells were examined, and cell number per subset correlated strongly with RNA yield. The study compared the TCRB repertoires of sorted circulating CD4+ T cell subsets in recently diagnosed type 1 diabetes patients with those in matched healthy donors. Whereas all 28 donors provided naive and central memory subsets, regulatory and stem cell-like memory subsets were isolated from just 8 patients and about 8 healthy donors.

Each donor gave one peripheral blood draw, approximately 120 mL on average, collected into heparinised tubes. A BD FACSAria II and a panel including CD45RO, CCR7, CD25, CD127, CD95 and CD27 were used to sort naive, central memory, regulatory and stem cell-like memory CD4+ T cells. Purity was above 98% for every sorted population. Right away, PBMCs were isolated by Lymphoprep density gradient centrifugation and were stained directly, with no culture step. So that batch effects would be minimized, each experiment stained and sorted samples in pairs, pairing one healthy donor with one patient. The entire amount of isolated RNA was reverse transcribed using the High Capacity cDNA Reverse Transcription Kit, so the sequenced TCRB transcripts were expressed ones. Naive, central memory and regulatory T cell samples underwent deep immunoSEQ sequencing, averaging roughly 3.4 million total reads per sample. After sorted cells were lysed in RLT buffer, RNA was extracted with DNase-treated RNeasy Micro or Mini kits, with the choice depending on cell number. Each cell subset was processed on its own to prevent cross-contamination, while patient and healthy donor samples were processed together. TCRB sequences were amplified from cDNA with the immunoSEQ multiplex PCR, producing 87-bp fragments spanning the CDR3 region. The amplicons were sequenced using the Illumina HiSeq platform. The paper's data handling went like this. Synthetic template baselines were used to correct PCR bias computationally, reads within Hamming distance 2 were collapsed together, and singletons that could not be merged were discarded. Reads were aligned against IMGT so that V, D and J genes, CDR3 length and insertions or deletions at six rearrangement sites could be assigned. Within each subset, clonotype counts were normalized to sorted cell number, after which true diversity and Gini coefficients were computed with the tcR R package. The overlap coefficient, calculated on TCRB nucleotide sequences, was used to measure repertoire sharing. Out-of-frame TCRB sequences from naive cells were analyzed as a proxy for the pre-selection repertoire. Entries here come from immuneACCESS through TCRdb and include only in-frame sequences with V and J called. Some clones fail to appear in such tables; in the studies checked, an unresolved V gene covers under half of the shortfall, and the cause of the remainder is unknown. V, J and clone size reflect that table, while D and trimming were determined from the DNA. The table for this sample lists 500,000 to 800,000 clones; around an eighth of them were counted only once. The ten top clones hold more than 0.095% of the sample.

Findings and caveats that apply to the study as a whole: PCR may preferentially amplify shorter templates, but because patient and control samples were amplified and corrected together, any resulting skew would affect both groups equally. Naive, central memory and regulatory TCRB repertoires appeared to be more alike among patients than among healthy donors. Patients with type 1 diabetes made fewer insertions and deleted more nucleotides at VDJ recombination sites, implying thymic rearrangement abnormalities. A moderate but significant shortening of TCRB CDR3 length was observed in type 1 diabetes patients in all four CD4+ subsets. HLA sub-analyses involved small numbers of individuals, so any influence of HLA type on TCRB rearrangement remained unresolved. Because cDNA was sequenced instead of genomic DNA, activated cells with high expression could be over-represented, although the groups did not differ in activation or CD3 levels.

The germline V gene specifies LGHNT as CDR1 and FRNRAP as CDR2. Inclusive of the bounding cysteine and phenylalanine, the CDR3 is 13 residues long. The DNA shown is the 39-base CDR3, in frame from base 1. V lost 1 base and J lost 10 bases; the stretch between them is 11 bases long. This clone was observed a handful of times. Its specific antigen is unknown. One base away there is no much larger clone; base qualities are not given. This clonotype was obtained from a young man with type 1 diabetes. The source material was naive CD4+ T cells from blood. The sample's cell subset or site label is to be understood as: true naive CD4+ T cells. The rearrangement joined TRBV12-5 to TRBJ2-1, with no reliable assignment of the D segment. The CDR3 reads CASGLDQVSEQFF. The nucleotide sequence reads TGTGCTAGTGGTTTGGACCAAGTCTCGGAGCAGTTCTTC.